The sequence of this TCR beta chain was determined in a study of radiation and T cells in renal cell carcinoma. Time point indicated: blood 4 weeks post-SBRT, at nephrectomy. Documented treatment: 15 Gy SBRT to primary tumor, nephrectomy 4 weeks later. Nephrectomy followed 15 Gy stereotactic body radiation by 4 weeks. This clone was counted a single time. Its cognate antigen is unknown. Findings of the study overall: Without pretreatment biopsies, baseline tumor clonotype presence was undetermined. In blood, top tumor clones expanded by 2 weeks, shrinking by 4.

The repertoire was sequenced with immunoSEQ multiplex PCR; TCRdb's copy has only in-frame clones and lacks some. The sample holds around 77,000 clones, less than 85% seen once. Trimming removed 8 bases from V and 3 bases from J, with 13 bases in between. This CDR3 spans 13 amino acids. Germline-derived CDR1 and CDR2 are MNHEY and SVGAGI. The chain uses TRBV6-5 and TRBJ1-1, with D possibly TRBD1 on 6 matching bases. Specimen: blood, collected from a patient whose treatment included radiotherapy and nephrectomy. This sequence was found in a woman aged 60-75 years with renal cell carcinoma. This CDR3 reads CASSQGRDTEAFF. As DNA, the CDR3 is TGTGCCAGCTCACAGGGCAGGGACACTGAAGCTTTCTTT.